The next 32 T cell receptor beta chains were all read from a single sample in a study of OX40 agonist ivuxolimab in advanced cancers. The protocol was immunoSEQ multiplex PCR, while the TCRdb copy is restricted to in-frame clones and leaves out a portion. The sample carries tens of thousands of clones, 75% to 90% recorded once. Here the sequenced sample was CD4+ or CD8+ T cells sorted from blood, taken in a trial of the OX40 agonist ivuxolimab. The receptors shown here come from an adult with an advanced solid tumor such as melanoma, head and neck, liver or kidney cancer.

This sequence joins TRBV30 and TRBJ1-6, with 10 bases identical to TRBD1. Germline V lookup: CDR1 GTSNPN, CDR2 SVGIG (reference sequence). CDR3 length: 12 residues. V lost 7 bases, J lost 11 bases, and 5 bases stayed unmatched. The CDR3, as DNA: TGTGCCTACCGGGACAGGGGCCCACCCCTCCACTTT. It encodes CAYRDRGPPLHF. Full variable domain (rest looked up from reference TRBV30 and TRBJ1-6): SQTIHQWPATLVQPVGSPLSLECTVEGTSNPNLYWYRQAAGRGLQLLFYSVGIGQISSEVPQNLSASRPQDRQFILSSKKLLLSDSGFYLCAYRDRGPPLHFGNGTRLTVT.

The rearrangement uses TRBV2 and TRBJ1-1, with D unclear. CDR3 size: 13 residues. The V and J ends lost 2 bases and 3 bases respectively, with 7 bases between them. CDR1 is SNHLY and CDR2 is FYNNEI in the germline V gene. CDR3 sequence (DNA): TGTGCCAGCAGTGAATATGGGGACACTGAAGCTTTCTTT. This translates into CASSEYGDTEAFF.

The J gene is TRBJ2-3, the V gene TRBV6-1; D gene unclear. Germline-derived CDR1 and CDR2 are MNHNS and SASEGT. This CDR3 is 12 amino acids long. V dropped 2 bases and J dropped 5 bases, with 5 bases sitting between them. The DNA of the CDR3 is TGTGCCAGCAGTGAACACCTAGATACGCAGTATTTT. Residues: CASSEHLDTQYF.

This chain connects TRBV23-1 to TRBJ2-3; D is unclear. TRBV23-1 is noted as an ORF with a role that remains uncertain. CDR3 length: 15 residues. V lost 1 base and J lost 5, with 13 bases in between. This chain's CDR3 is CASSQCPKGGDTQYF. DNA of the CDR3: TGCGCCAGCAGTCAATGCCCCAAGGGCGGAGATACGCAGTATTTT.

The rearrangement links TRBV11-2 to TRBJ2-7; D call uncertain. Trimming stripped 1 base from V and 5 bases from J, with 6 bases between. The CDR3 loop spans 12 amino acids. CDR1 and CDR2 from the germline V gene are SGHAT and FQNNGV. The CDR3 sequence: CASSLVGNEQYF. CDR3 DNA: TGTGCCAGCAGCTTAGTAGGGAACGAGCAGTACTTC.

This clone was seen once. The rearrangement uses TRBV6-6 and TRBJ1-2, with unresolved D. Germline V gives CDR1 MNHNY, CDR2 SVGAGI (reference sequence). The CDR3 has 13 amino acids. V dropped 0 bases and J dropped 4 bases, with 6 bases sitting between them. The CDR3 DNA sequence: TGTGCCAGCAGTTACTCGACCGGCTATGGCTACACCTTC. Protein product: CASSYSTGYGYTF.

The sample holds a few counts of this clone. The rearrangement links TRBV5-6 to TRBJ2-3; perhaps TRBD2 as D (5 bases). The CDR3 runs to 12 residues. Germline assignment: CDR1 SGHDT and CDR2 YYEEEE. With 8 bases removed from V and 4 bases from J, the gap between germline ends came to 11 bases. CDR3 protein: CASNEGSDTQYF. CDR3 coding DNA: TGTGCCAGTAATGAGGGTTCAGATACGCAGTATTTT.

The gene calls are TRBV6-1 and TRBJ2-7; unclear D gene. The CDR3 contains 13 residues. The V gene lost 3 bases and the J gene lost 2 bases, with 8 bases spanning the gap. Germline CDR1 and CDR2: MNHNS and SASEGT. The CDR3 bases are TGTGCCAGCAGTGACGAGATAGCCTACGAGCAGTACTTC. Its translation: CASSDEIAYEQYF.

V and J are TRBV7-3 and TRBJ2-3; D is possibly TRBD2 (6 bases). CDR1 and CDR2 (germline): SGHTA, FQGTGA. This CDR3 is built from 16 residues. With 5 bases removed from V and 0 bases from J, the gap between germline ends came to 15 bases. The CDR3 spells CASSLRGGGSTDTQYF. CDR3 nucleotide sequence: TGTGCCAGCAGCCTCCGGGGCGGAGGGAGCACAGATACGCAGTATTTT.

The V and J genes are TRBV2 and TRBJ2-6; a possible D gene is TRBD2 (6 bases). In germline, CDR1 is SNHLY, CDR2 FYNNEI. The CDR3 is made up of 15 amino acids. Between the trimmed V and J ends, which lost 4 bases and 2 bases, there was a span of 9 bases. The DNA for the CDR3 is TGTGCCAGCAGTGCTACTAGCACTGGGGCCAACGTCCTGACTTTC. Protein sequence: CASSATSTGANVLTF.

The rearrangement joins TRBV28 to TRBJ2-5; 9 positions match TRBD2. After removal of 1 base from V and 6 bases from J, the junction contained 15 bases not matched to a gene. The CDR3 length is 18 residues. Germline V lookup: CDR1 MDHEN, CDR2 SYDVKM. CDR3 sequence (DNA): TGTGCCAGCAGTTTATTCTCTTGGAGCGGGAGGTACCCCAAGACCCAGTACTTC. This translates into CASSLFSWSGRYPKTQYF.

The genes are TRBV5-1 and TRBJ2-3; 9 nucleotides align to TRBD2. J was trimmed by 5 bases and V by 4 bases; bases with no gene match: 5. Germline lookup yields CDR1 SGHRS and CDR2 YFSETQ. This CDR3 comprises 14 residues. Written as DNA, the CDR3 is TGCGCCAGCAGCCACCCAGCGGGAGGAGATACGCAGTATTTT. This encodes CASSHPAGGDTQYF.

This sequence joins TRBV5-1 and TRBJ2-3, with 10 bases identical to TRBD2. The germline CDR1 and CDR2 sequences are SGHRS and YFSETQ. The CDR3 loop spans 19 amino acids. The junction had 13 bases not matched to a gene; V was cut back by 3 bases and J by 0 bases. This CDR3 reads CASSSRGTSATSSTDTQYF. CDR3 nucleotide sequence: TGCGCCAGCAGCTCCCGAGGGACTAGCGCGACATCTAGCACAGATACGCAGTATTTT.

This clone has just a few counts. The chain is built from TRBV28 and TRBJ2-3; D gene ambiguous. The CDR3 is made up of 15 amino acids. V lost 3 bases and J lost 2, with 12 bases in between. Germline loops: CDR1 MDHEN, CDR2 SYDVKM. The CDR3 loop reads CASSLPTEITDTQYF. CDR3 bases: TGTGCCAGCAGTTTGCCGACGGAGATCACAGATACGCAGTATTTT.

This sequence joins TRBV18 and TRBJ1-1; D not resolved. V was cut by 3 bases and J by 1 base, with 9 bases left in between. CDR1 is KGHSH, CDR2 LQKENI, per germline. The CDR3 is 14 amino acids. CDR3 protein: CASSPSIANTEAFF. The CDR3 nucleotides read TGTGCCAGCTCACCGAGTATTGCGAACACTGAAGCTTTCTTT.

The DNA of the CDR3 is TGTGCCAGTAGTATAGGGGGCAGGGGGAACACTGAAGCTTTCTTT. This codes for CASSIGGRGNTEAFF. The chain carries TRBV19 and TRBJ1-1, with D possibly being TRBD1 (6 bases). CDR3 length: 15 amino acids. The germline CDR1 and CDR2 sequences are LNHDA and SQIVND (reference sequence). V shed 1 base and J shed 1 base, with 10 bases lying between them.

This chain uses TRBV7-9 with TRBJ2-7; D might be TRBD1 (6 bases). V dropped 4 bases and J dropped 3 bases, with 10 bases sitting between them. Looked up from germline, CDR1 is SEHNR and CDR2 is FQNEAQ (reference sequence). The CDR3 spans 13 residues. Here the CDR3 DNA reads TGTGCCAGCAGCTCGACGGACAGCTACGAGCAGTACTTC. Residues: CASSSTDSYEQYF.

This chain links TRBV4-1 with TRBJ2-2; possible D gene TRBD2, 5 bases. Trimming shortened V by 7 bases and J by 4 bases, and 7 bases separated the two germline ends. CDR1 is MGHRA, CDR2 YSYEKL, per germline. The CDR3 length is 12 residues. The CDR3 nucleotides read TGCGCCAGCAACCGGGGCACCGGGGAGCTGTTTTTT. Its translation is CASNRGTGELFF.

This chain joins TRBV30 and TRBJ2-3; D not certain. The ends were cut back, 4 bases at V and 6 bases at J, with 8 bases in the middle. The CDR3 has 11 residues. CDR1 and CDR2 from the germline V gene are GTSNPN and SVGIG (reference sequence). The CDR3 nucleotides are TGTGCCTGGACCTACGCCGATACGCAGTATTTT. Translation gives CAWTYADTQYF.

The V and J genes are TRBV7-8 and TRBJ2-2, with D unclear. The CDR3 covers 15 residues. Per the germline V gene, CDR1 is SGHVS and CDR2 is FQNEAQ. V lost 1 base, J lost 2 bases, and 8 bases lay in between. CDR3 bases: TGTGCCAGCAGCTTAGGCAGTCATAACACCGGGGAGCTGTTTTTT. Protein sequence: CASSLGSHNTGELFF.

There are a few counts of this clone. This sequence joins TRBV25-1 and TRBJ2-7; D is perhaps TRBD1 (5 bases). V shed 3 bases and J shed 3 bases, with 15 bases lying between them. The germline CDR1 and CDR2 sequences are MGHDK and SYGVNS. The CDR3 is made up of 15 amino acids. In DNA, the CDR3 is TGTGCCAGCAGTGACATAAGGCAGGGTAGCTACGAGCAGTACTTC. Residues: CASSDIRQGSYEQYF.

This chain uses TRBV7-9 with TRBJ2-7; TRBD2 aligns across 8 bases. V lost 5 bases, J lost 3 bases, and 12 bases stayed unmatched. Germline V gene sequence: CDR1 SEHNR, CDR2 FQNEAQ (reference sequence). This CDR3 region has 16 residues. The CDR3, as DNA: TGTGCCAGCAGCGCCGTGGTTAGCGGGGCTGACTACGAGCAGTACTTC. It is translated as CASSAVVSGADYEQYF.

V gene TRBV7-2 combines with J gene TRBJ2-3; weak D call: TRBD1 (6 bases). This CDR3 comprises 14 residues. CDR1 and CDR2 (germline): SGHTA, FQGNSA. V gave up 6 bases and J gave up 5 bases, with 15 bases separating them. CDR3 nucleotides: TGTGCCAGCAGGGGGGCTACCAGTGTAGATACGCAGTATTTT. This encodes CASRGATSVDTQYF.

V gene TRBV19 combines with J gene TRBJ2-5; tentatively, D is TRBD2 (5 bases). This CDR3 comprises 15 residues. Germline V lookup: CDR1 LNHDA, CDR2 SQIVND (reference sequence). The V end lost 3 bases, the J end lost 1 base, and 12 bases lay between the germline ends. In DNA, the CDR3 is TGTGCCAGTAGTATGATTCATCTAGCCCAAGAGACCCAGTACTTC. It specifies CASSMIHLAQETQYF.

The rearrangement joins TRBV10-3 to TRBJ2-7; D gene uncertain. Trimming left V 3 bases short and J 4 bases short, with 16 bases between. This CDR3 has 15 residues. The V gene's germline CDR1 is ENHRY and CDR2 SYGVKD. This CDR3 reads CAISDSSGRHYEQYF. CDR3 coding DNA: TGTGCCATCAGTGACTCTAGTGGCCGCCATTACGAGCAGTACTTC.

This rearrangement joins TRBV7-6 to TRBJ1-5; the match to TRBD1 covers 8 bases. The ends lost 3 bases at V and 7 bases at J; junction bases unmatched: 5. CDR3 size: 14 residues. From germline, CDR1 is SGHVS and CDR2 FNYEAQ. The CDR3 DNA reads as TGTGCCAGCAGCTTTTGGACAGGGCGGCAGCCCCAGCATTTT. Translating it yields CASSFWTGRQPQHF. The full variable domain, in which reference TRBV7-6 and TRBJ1-5 provide the parts outside the CDR3, is GAGVSQSPRYKVTKRGQDVALRCDPISGHVSLYWYRQALGQGPEFLTYFNYEAQQDKSGLPNDRFSAERPEGSISTLTIQRTEQRDSAMYRCASSFWTGRQPQHFGDGTRLSIL.

This chain connects TRBV4-1 to TRBJ1-3; 8 nucleotides agree with TRBD1. V lost 4 bases, J lost 7 bases, and 21 bases stayed unmatched. Germline CDR1 reads MGHRA; CDR2 reads YSYEKL. The CDR3 totals 19 residues. CDR3 sequence reads: CASSLRYTTGANFWNTIYF. DNA for the CDR3: TGCGCCAGCAGCCTAAGATATACGACAGGGGCGAACTTTTGGAACACCATATATTTT.

CDR3: CASSVSEGGPDTGELFF. CDR3 sequence (DNA): TGTGCCAGCAGCGTATCCGAGGGAGGGCCAGACACCGGGGAGCTGTTTTTT. This rearrangement joins TRBV9 to TRBJ2-2; TRBD2 agrees at 7 bases. Germline V CDR1 and CDR2: SGDLS, YYNGEE. The CDR3 extends over 17 amino acids. Losses at the gene ends were 1 base for V and 3 bases for J; bases not matched to a gene: 9.

This rearrangement joins TRBV5-6 to TRBJ1-6; 7 nucleotides align to TRBD1. This CDR3 has 14 residues. The J segment lost 10 bases and the V segment lost 4 bases, leaving 8 bases of the junction unmatched. In germline, CDR1 is SGHDT, CDR2 YYEEEE. The chain's CDR3 is CASSPGTAWSPLHF. CDR3 coding DNA: TGTGCCAGCAGCCCTGGGACAGCCTGGTCACCCCTCCACTTT.

The V and J genes are TRBV18 and TRBJ2-5, with TRBD1 as a possible D gene (6 bases). The CDR3 runs to 14 residues. Germline CDR1 is KGHSH and CDR2 is LQKENI. Trimming removed 3 bases at V and 2 bases at J, with 10 bases between. The CDR3 DNA is TGTGCCAGCTCACCGACCGGACAGCAAGAGACCCAGTACTTC. Residues: CASSPTGQQETQYF.

CDR3 nucleotide sequence: TGTGCCAGCAGGTATTACAGGGCTGACACCGGGGAGCTGTTTTTT. The encoded protein is CASRYYRADTGELFF. The rearrangement links TRBV2 to TRBJ2-2; maybe TRBD1 (6 bases). Germline V gene data show CDR1 as SNHLY and CDR2 as FYNNEI. V lost 6 bases and J 3 bases, leaving 14 bases between the germline ends. This CDR3 spans 15 amino acids.

The chain uses TRBV19 and TRBJ1-2, with D unresolved. CDR1 LNHDA and CDR2 SQIVND come from the germline V gene (reference sequence). V was trimmed by 0 bases and J by 2 bases, leaving 4 bases between them. The CDR3 is made up of 13 amino acids. DNA for the CDR3: TGTGCCAGTAGTATAGATGGCAACTATGGCTACACCTTC. As protein: CASSIDGNYGYTF. The variable domain in full, with the rest retrieved from reference TRBV19 and TRBJ1-2, is DGGITQSPKYLFRKEGQNVTLSCEQNLNHDAMYWYRQDPGQGLRLIYYSQIVNDFQKGDIAEGYSVSREKKESFPLTVTSAQKNPTAFYLCASSIDGNYGYTFGSGTRLTVV.